These 10 T cell receptor beta chains came from one sample sequenced in a study of shared clonotypes between healthy human individuals. The repertoire was sequenced with immunoSEQ multiplex PCR; TCRdb's copy has only in-frame clones and lacks some. The repertoire holds about 2.3 million clones, with just under 95% as singletons. Sequenced sample: naive CD4+ T cells from PBMCs. Described subset: CD45RA+ positively selected. These receptor sequences come from a young man in good health. Some clones in this sample may be carry-over from other donors' samples.

The chain recombines TRBV15 with TRBJ2-6, with TRBD1 matching 9 bases. This CDR3 comprises 19 residues. Per germline, CDR1 LNHNV and CDR2 YYDKDF (reference sequence). Unmatched junction bases numbered 7, after V lost 1 base and J lost 0 bases. The CDR3 DNA sequence: TGTGCCACCAGCAGAGTCAGGGACAGGGAAAGCTCTGGGGCCAACGTCCTGACTTTC. Residues: CATSRVRDRESSGANVLTF.

The V gene is TRBV29-1, the J gene TRBJ2-3; TRBD2 matches at 11 bases. There are 16 residues in the CDR3. Germline CDR1 and CDR2: SQVTM and ANQGSEA. V lost 8 bases to trimming and J lost 6 bases; unmatched junction nucleotides: 16. Here the CDR3 reads CSIKASGRPHADTQYF. The CDR3 nucleotides are TGCAGCATTAAGGCTAGCGGGAGGCCCCATGCTGATACGCAGTATTTT.

The J gene is TRBJ2-5, the V gene TRBV28; TRBD1 is a possible D gene (6 bases). Germline-derived CDR1 and CDR2 are MDHEN and SYDVKM. V dropped 4 bases and J dropped 5 bases, with 17 bases sitting between them. CDR3 length equals 15 residues. The CDR3 nucleotides are TGTGCCAGCAGTTCCGCAGGACAGTGGAAGGAGACCCAGTACTTC. Translation gives CASSSAGQWKETQYF.

The chain couples TRBV6-4 to TRBJ2-7; no definite D call. Trimming left V 4 bases short and J 7 bases short, with 14 bases between. This CDR3 comprises 13 residues. The germline V gene encodes CDR1 MRHNA and CDR2 SNTAGT. Here the CDR3 reads CASSVEPQGEQYF. In DNA form, the CDR3 reads TGTGCCAGCAGTGTAGAACCCCAAGGAGAGCAGTACTTC.

The chain employs TRBV28 and TRBJ2-5, with TRBD2 matching over 7 bases. The DNA end lines up better with TRBJ2-7; the J call may be wrong. The CDR3 has 15 amino acids. CDR1 and CDR2 from the germline V gene are MDHEN and SYDVKM. The CDR3 sequence: CASSPGLVLSHEQYF. The CDR3, as DNA: TGTGCCAGCAGTCCTGGACTAGTCTTATCCCACGAGCAGTACTTC.

The chain couples TRBV6-5 to TRBJ2-3; D is unresolved. Germline V gene sequence: CDR1 MNHEY, CDR2 SVGAGI. The germline V and J ends were trimmed by 0 bases and 1 base, with 8 bases remaining between them. The CDR3 contains 15 residues. DNA for the CDR3: TGTGCCAGCAGTTACTCCGGACGGGGCACAGATACGCAGTATTTT. Translating it yields CASSYSGRGTDTQYF.

This chain links TRBV5-1 with TRBJ1-5; no definite D call. Between the trimmed V and J ends, which lost 4 bases and 7 bases, there was a span of 12 bases. The CDR3 sequence is 13 residues long. From germline, CDR1 is SGHRS and CDR2 YFSETQ. CDR3 region: CASSLDTNQPQHF. The CDR3 region has the DNA TGCGCCAGCAGCCTCGACACGAACCAGCCCCAGCATTTT.

The V gene is TRBV27, the J gene TRBJ2-7; no clear D gene. Germline values: CDR1 MNHEY, CDR2 SMNVEV (reference sequence). Between the trimmed V and J ends, which lost 5 bases and 5 bases, there was a span of 13 bases. This CDR3 is 13 amino acids long. The chain's CDR3 is CASSPVQVHEQYF. CDR3 bases: TGTGCCAGCAGTCCCGTCCAGGTCCACGAGCAGTACTTC.

The CDR3 nucleotides are TGTGCCAGCAGCTACGGACGGACCTACGAGCAGTACTTC. It specifies CASSYGRTYEQYF. The chain employs TRBV5-6 and TRBJ2-7, with D unclear. CDR1 is SGHDT and CDR2 is YYEEEE in the germline V gene. Trimming took 3 bases from V and 2 from J, leaving 9 bases between them. The CDR3 runs to 13 residues.

Points on this clone: Other DNA sequences in this specimen translate into the identical CDR3. The rearrangement uses TRBV6-5 and TRBJ2-5; TRBD1 or TRBD2 may be the D gene (5 bases each). Trimming removed 1 base at V and 4 bases at J, with 10 bases between. The length of the CDR3 is 14 residues. The V gene's germline CDR1 is MNHEY and CDR2 SVGAGI. The CDR3 reads CASSYLAGGETQYF. CDR3 sequence (DNA): TGTGCCAGCAGTTACTTAGCTGGGGGAGAGACCCAGTACTTC.